Below are 5 T cell receptor beta chains sequenced from a single sample in a study of cytomegalovirus exposure and HLA in healthy donors. PCR used 60 Vbeta primers and 13 Jbeta primers. The data were produced by immunoSEQ multiplex PCR, yet TCRdb's version contains in-frame clones alone and is incomplete. The sample lists more than 45,000 clones; 72% were seen once. The specimen was PBMCs. These receptor sequences come from a man aged 25-45 years in good health and CMV-seronegative.

The chain has TRBV30 and TRBJ2-7; TRBD1 aligns across 11 bases. This CDR3 is 15 amino acids long. Germline V gene data show CDR1 as GTSNPN and CDR2 as SVGIG (reference sequence). V dropped 0 bases and J dropped 5; count of bases not matched to a gene: 6. This chain's CDR3 is CAWSVGTGGTNEQYF. The CDR3 region has the DNA TGTGCCTGGAGTGTAGGGACAGGGGGGACTAACGAGCAGTACTTC.

This clone was recorded a few times. The chain combines TRBV7-8 with TRBJ2-7; D gene uncertain. The ends were cut back, 0 bases at V and 1 base at J, with 7 bases in the middle. The length of the CDR3 is 14 residues. Germline loops: CDR1 SGHVS, CDR2 FQNEAQ. The CDR3 is CASSLATLSYEQYF. CDR3 coding DNA: TGTGCCAGCAGCTTAGCGACACTTTCCTACGAGCAGTACTTC.

This clone was detected only a few times. The chain combines TRBV5-4 with TRBJ2-3, with D uncertain. The CDR3 spans 14 residues. V shed 0 bases and J shed 4 bases, with 9 bases lying between them. CDR1 is SGHNT and CDR2 is YYREEE in the germline V gene (reference sequence). CDR3 sequence reads: CASSLVGAPDTQYF. CDR3 in DNA: TGTGCCAGCAGCTTGGTCGGAGCTCCAGATACGCAGTATTTT.

V gene TRBV6-5 combines with J gene TRBJ2-7; 12 nucleotides align to TRBD2. V lost 4 bases and J lost 2; bases outside the gene matches: 3. Germline V gene sequence: CDR1 MNHEY, CDR2 SVGAGI. CDR3 length equals 15 residues. This CDR3 reads CASSLLAGGAYEQYF. The CDR3 coding sequence is TGTGCCAGCAGTTTGCTAGCGGGGGGGGCCTACGAGCAGTACTTC.

The gene calls are TRBV27 and TRBJ2-3; 9 nucleotides align to TRBD2. There are 15 residues in the CDR3. The V and J ends lost 4 bases and 4 bases, in that order; junction bases with no gene match: 6. The germline V gene has CDR1 MNHEY and CDR2 SMNVEV (reference sequence). The CDR3: CASSSLGLASDTQYF. CDR3 nucleotide sequence: TGTGCCAGCAGTTCCTTGGGACTAGCCTCAGATACGCAGTATTTT.